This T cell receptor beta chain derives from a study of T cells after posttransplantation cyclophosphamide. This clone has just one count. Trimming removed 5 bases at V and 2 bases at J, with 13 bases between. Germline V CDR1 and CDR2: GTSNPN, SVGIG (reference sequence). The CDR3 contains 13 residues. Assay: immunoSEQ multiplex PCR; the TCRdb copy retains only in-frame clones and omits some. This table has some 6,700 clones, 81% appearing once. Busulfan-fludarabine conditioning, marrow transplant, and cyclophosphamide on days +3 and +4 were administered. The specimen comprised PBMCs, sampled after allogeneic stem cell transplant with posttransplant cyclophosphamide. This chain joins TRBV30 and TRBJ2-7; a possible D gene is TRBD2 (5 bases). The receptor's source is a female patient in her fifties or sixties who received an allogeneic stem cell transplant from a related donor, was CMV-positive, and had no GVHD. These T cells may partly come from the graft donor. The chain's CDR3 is CAWGSGYTYEQYF. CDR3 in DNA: TGTGCCTGGGGTTCGGGGTACACCTACGAGCAGTACTTC.